The sequence of this TCR beta chain was determined in a study of blood T cell repertoires in COVID-19 (dated by TCRdb to the early 2020s). In terms of the full investigation: Samples covering the acute and convalescent phases of COVID-19 were provided by collaborators in the United States, Italy and Spain. The material from the prospective study consisted of cDNA or gDNA derived from T cells, B-cell-depleted T cells, or PBMCs. Subjects who had been exposed to COVID-19, were actively infected with it, or had recovered from it provided the deeply sampled blood TCRbeta repertoires that made up the dataset. The repertoires were released in a freely available public database meant as a resource for research on the immune response to SARS-CoV-2. Samples were obtained from the ongoing ImmuneRACE study (first 160 participants) and from 1,254 subjects provided by 6 global collaborators. Nearly every sample came with metadata listing a de-identified subject ID, COVID-19 status, age in years and sex. Where HLA class I and class II types were available, the types were taken from metadata supplied by the sample provider, not from assay-based typing.

Whole blood was collected in K2EDTA tubes by collaborating institutions according to the institutions' own protocols. Collaborator samples were shipped for TCRbeta analysis as frozen whole blood, isolated PBMCs, or DNA extracted from either sample type. TCRbeta CDR3 regions were amplified from genomic DNA using the immunoSEQ Assay, a bias-controlled multiplex PCR. The study's processing was this. Nucleated cell counts per sample were estimated from amplification of reference gene primers within the assay. To quantify the absolute abundance of each unique TCRbeta CDR3 rearrangement, sequence reads were collapsed and filtered. Productive Simpson clonality was computed per sample as the square root of Simpson's diversity index over productive rearrangements. TCRdb retrieved this table from immuneACCESS and kept in-frame rearrangements only. Not all clones are present; in checked studies, unresolved V genes account for under half, and no reason is known for the remainder. That table is the source of V, J and clone size, and D and trimming were worked out from the DNA. For this sample the table gives hundreds of thousands of clones, of which about 80% were detected only once. 9.6% of the sample comes from the top ten.

This clone was recorded only once. Its antigen remains undetermined. Base quality data are lacking; no much larger clone is found one base away. The full study reports these points: How much clinical and demographic metadata was included differed by source and by participant, and the metadata was provided uncurated.

The CDR1 and CDR2 encoded by the germline V gene are SGHVS and FQNEAQ. The cysteine opens and the phenylalanine closes a CDR3 of 16 amino acids. The read is trimmed to its CDR3 DNA, 48 bases read in frame from base 1. V lost 4 bases and J lost 5 bases; the stretch between them is 17 bases long. The sample taken for sequencing was peripheral blood. The chain couples TRBV7-8 to TRBJ1-4; D gene: possibly TRBD1, on 5 matching bases. The receptor comes from a woman at least 80 years old with acute or convalescent COVID-19. The nucleotides read TGTGCCAGCAGCTCCGACCTTGACAGATCAAATGAAAAACTGTTTTTT. Translation gives CASSSDLDRSNEKLFF.